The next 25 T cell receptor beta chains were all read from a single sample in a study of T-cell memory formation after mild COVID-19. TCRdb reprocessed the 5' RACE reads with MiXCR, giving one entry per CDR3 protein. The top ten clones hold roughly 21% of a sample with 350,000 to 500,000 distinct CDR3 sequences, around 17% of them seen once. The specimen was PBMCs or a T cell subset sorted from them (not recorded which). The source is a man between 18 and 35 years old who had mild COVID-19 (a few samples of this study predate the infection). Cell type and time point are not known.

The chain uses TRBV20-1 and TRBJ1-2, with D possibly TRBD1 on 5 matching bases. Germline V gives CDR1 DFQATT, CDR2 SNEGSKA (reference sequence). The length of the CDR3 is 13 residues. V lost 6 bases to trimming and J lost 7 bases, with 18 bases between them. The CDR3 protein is CSALNRILSGYTF. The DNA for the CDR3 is TGCAGTGCCCTGAACAGGATTCTGTCTGGCTACACCTTC.

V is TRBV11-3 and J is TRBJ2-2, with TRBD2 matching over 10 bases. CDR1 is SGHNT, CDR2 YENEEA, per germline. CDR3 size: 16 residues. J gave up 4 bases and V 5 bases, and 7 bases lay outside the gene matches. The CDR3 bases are TGTGCCAGCAGCCGAAGCGGGGGGGCTGTCACCGGGGAGCTGTTTTTT. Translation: CASSRSGGAVTGELFF.

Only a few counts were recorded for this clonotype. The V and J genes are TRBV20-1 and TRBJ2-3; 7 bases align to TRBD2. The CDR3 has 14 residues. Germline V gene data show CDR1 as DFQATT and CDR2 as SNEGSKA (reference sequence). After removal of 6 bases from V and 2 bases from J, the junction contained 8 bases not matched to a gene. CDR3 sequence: CSAREGRHTDTQYF. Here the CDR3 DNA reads TGCAGTGCCAGGGAGGGGAGGCACACAGATACGCAGTATTTT.

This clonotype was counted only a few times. The CDR3 is CASSLFRGMGSNQPQHF. The CDR3 DNA follows: TGTGCCAGCAGCCTATTTCGGGGGATGGGCTCCAATCAGCCCCAGCATTTT. The gene calls are TRBV4-2 and TRBJ1-5; D is possibly TRBD1 (5 bases). V dropped 4 bases and J dropped 3 bases, with 19 bases sitting between them. Germline CDR1 reads LGHNA; CDR2 reads YNFKEQ. This CDR3 is built from 17 residues.

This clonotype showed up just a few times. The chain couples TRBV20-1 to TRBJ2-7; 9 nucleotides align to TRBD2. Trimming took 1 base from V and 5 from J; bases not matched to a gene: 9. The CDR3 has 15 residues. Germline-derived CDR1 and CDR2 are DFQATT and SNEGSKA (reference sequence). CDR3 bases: TGCAGTGCTAGAGGGGGGTCGGGACTAGCAAACGAGCAGTACTTC. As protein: CSARGGSGLANEQYF.

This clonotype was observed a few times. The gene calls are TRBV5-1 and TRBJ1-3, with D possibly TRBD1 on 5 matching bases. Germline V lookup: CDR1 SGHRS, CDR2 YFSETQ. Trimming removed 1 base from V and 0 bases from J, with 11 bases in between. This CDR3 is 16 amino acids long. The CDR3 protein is CASSLLGPRSGNTIYF. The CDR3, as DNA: TGCGCCAGCAGCTTGTTGGGGCCCCGCTCTGGAAACACCATATATTTT.

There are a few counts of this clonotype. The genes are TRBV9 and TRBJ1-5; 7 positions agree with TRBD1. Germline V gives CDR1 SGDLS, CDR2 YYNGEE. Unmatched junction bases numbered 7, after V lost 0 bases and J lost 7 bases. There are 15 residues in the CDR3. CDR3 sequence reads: CASSVDGGGGQPQHF. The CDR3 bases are TGTGCCAGCAGCGTAGATGGAGGGGGCGGACAGCCCCAGCATTTT.

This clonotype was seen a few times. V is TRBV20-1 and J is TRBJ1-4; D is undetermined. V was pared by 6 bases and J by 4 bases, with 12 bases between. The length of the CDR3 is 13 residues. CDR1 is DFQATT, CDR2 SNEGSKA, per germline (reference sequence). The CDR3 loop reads CSASRPDNEKLFF. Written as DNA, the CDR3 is TGCAGTGCCTCGAGGCCTGATAATGAAAAACTGTTTTTT.

CDR3 amino acids: CASSLALEWGYTF. The CDR3 DNA reads as TGTGCCAGCAGCTTAGCGCTGGAGTGGGGCTACACCTTC. The J gene is TRBJ1-2, the V gene TRBV7-9; the D is unclear. Germline loops: CDR1 SEHNR, CDR2 FQNEAQ (reference sequence). V lost 0 bases and J lost 8, with 10 bases in between. This CDR3 contains 13 residues. The full variable domain, completed using reference TRBV7-9 and TRBJ1-2, is DTGVSQNPRHKITKRGQNVTFRCDPISEHNRLYWYRQTLGQGPEFLTYFQNEAQLEKSRLLSDRFSAERPKGSFSTLEIQRTEQGDSAMYLCASSLALEWGYTFGSGTRLTVV.

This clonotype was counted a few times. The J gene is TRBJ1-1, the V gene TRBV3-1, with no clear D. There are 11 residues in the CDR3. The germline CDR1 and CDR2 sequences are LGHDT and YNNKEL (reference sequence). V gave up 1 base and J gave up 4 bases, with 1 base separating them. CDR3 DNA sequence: TGTGCCAGCAGCCAAGTCACTGAAGCTTTCTTT. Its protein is CASSQVTEAFF.

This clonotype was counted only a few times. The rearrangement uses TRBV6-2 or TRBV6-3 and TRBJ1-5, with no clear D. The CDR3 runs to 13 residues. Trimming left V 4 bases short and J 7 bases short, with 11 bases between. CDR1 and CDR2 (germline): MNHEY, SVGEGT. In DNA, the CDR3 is TGTGCCAGCAGTTCTAGGCCAGGACAGCCCCAGCATTTT. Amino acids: CASSSRPGQPQHF.

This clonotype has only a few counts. The CDR3 protein is CASTLGRRDDNEQFF. For the CDR3, the DNA is TGTGCCAGCACCCTAGGGAGAAGGGACGACAATGAGCAGTTCTTC. The rearrangement joins TRBV5-4 to TRBJ2-1, with D tentatively TRBD1 or TRBD2 (5 bases each). Trimming cost V 6 bases and J 5 bases, with 18 bases left between them. Germline V gives CDR1 SGHNT, CDR2 YYREEE (reference sequence). This CDR3 comprises 15 residues. Combining the CDR3 with reference TRBV5-4 and TRBJ2-1 gives the whole variable domain ETGVTQSPTHLIKTRGQQVTLRCSSQSGHNTVSWYQQALGQGPQFIFQYYREEENGRGNFPPRFSGLQFPNYSSELNVNALELDDSALYLCASTLGRRDDNEQFFGPGTRLTVL.

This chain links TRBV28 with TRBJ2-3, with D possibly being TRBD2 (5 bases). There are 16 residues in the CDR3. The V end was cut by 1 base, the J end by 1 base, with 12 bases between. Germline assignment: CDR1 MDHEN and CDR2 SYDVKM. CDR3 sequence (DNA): TGTGCCAGCAGTTTATATGGGCGGGTCGGCACAGATACGCAGTATTTT. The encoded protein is CASSLYGRVGTDTQYF.

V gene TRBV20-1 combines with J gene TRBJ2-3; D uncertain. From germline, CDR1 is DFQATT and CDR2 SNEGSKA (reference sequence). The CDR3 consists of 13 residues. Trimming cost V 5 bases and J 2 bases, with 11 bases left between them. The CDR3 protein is CSAPPGTTDTQYF. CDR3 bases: TGCAGTGCTCCCCCCGGAACCACAGATACGCAGTATTTT.

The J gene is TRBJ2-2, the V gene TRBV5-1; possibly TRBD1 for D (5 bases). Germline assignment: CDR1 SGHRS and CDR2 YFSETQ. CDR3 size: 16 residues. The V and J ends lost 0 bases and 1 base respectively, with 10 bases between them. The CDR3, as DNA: TGCGCCAGCAGCTTGGGGCAGGGTGAGAACACCGGGGAGCTGTTTTTT. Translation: CASSLGQGENTGELFF.

CDR3: CASSLVGTGVYEQYF. The CDR3 nucleotides read TGCGCCAGCAGCTTGGTAGGGACAGGGGTCTACGAGCAGTACTTC. The rearrangement joins TRBV5-1 to TRBJ2-7; 10 bases agree with TRBD1. CDR1 is SGHRS, CDR2 YFSETQ, per germline. The V segment lost 0 bases and the J segment 3 bases; nucleotides outside the gene matches: 3. CDR3 length: 15 amino acids.

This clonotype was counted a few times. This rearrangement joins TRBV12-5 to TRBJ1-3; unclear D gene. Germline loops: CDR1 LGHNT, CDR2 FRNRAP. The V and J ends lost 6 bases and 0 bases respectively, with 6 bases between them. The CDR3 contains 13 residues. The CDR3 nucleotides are TGTGCTAGTGGGGAAATCTCTGGAAACACCATATATTTT. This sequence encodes CASGEISGNTIYF.

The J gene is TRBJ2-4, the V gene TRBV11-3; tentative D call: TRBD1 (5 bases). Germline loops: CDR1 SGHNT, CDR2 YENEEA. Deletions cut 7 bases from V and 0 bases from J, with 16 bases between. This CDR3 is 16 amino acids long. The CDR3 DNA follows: TGTGCCAGCACCATCAAGGGGTGTCTAGCCAAAAACATTCAGTACTTC. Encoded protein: CASTIKGCLAKNIQYF. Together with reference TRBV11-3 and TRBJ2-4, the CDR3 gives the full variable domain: EAGVVQSPRYKIIEKKQPVAFWCNPISGHNTLYWYLQNLGQGPELLIRYENEEAVDDSQLPKDRFSAERLKGVDSTLKIQPAELGDSAVYLCASTIKGCLAKNIQYFGAGTRLSVL.

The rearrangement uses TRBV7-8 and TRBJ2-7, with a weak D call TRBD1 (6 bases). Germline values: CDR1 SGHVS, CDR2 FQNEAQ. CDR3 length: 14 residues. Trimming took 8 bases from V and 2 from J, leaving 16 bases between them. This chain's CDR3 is CASGNRVPTYEQYF. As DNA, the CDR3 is TGTGCCAGCGGGAACAGGGTCCCTACCTACGAGCAGTACTTC.

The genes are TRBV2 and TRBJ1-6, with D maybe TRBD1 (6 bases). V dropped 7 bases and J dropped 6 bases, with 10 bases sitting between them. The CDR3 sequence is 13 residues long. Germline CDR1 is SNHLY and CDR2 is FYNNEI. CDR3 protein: CASIGQSNSPLHF. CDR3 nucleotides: TGTGCCAGCATTGGACAGAGTAATTCACCCCTCCACTTT.

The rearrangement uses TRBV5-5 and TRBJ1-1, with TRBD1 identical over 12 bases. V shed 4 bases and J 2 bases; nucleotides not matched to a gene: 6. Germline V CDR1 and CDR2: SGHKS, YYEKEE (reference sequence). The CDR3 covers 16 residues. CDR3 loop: CASSVGQGAPNTEAFF. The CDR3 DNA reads TGTGCCAGCAGCGTGGGACAGGGGGCCCCCAACACTGAAGCTTTCTTT.

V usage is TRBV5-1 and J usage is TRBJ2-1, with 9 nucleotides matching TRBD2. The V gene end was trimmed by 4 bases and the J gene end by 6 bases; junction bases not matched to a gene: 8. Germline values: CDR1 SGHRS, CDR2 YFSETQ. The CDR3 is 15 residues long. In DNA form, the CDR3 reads TGCGCCAGCAGCCCCTCGCGGGGGGGCCTCAATGAGCAGTTCTTC. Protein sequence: CASSPSRGGLNEQFF.

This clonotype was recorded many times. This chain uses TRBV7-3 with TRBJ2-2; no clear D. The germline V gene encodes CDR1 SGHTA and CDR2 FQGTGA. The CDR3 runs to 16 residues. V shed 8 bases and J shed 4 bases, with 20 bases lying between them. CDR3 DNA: TGTGCCAGCGCCAAAAGGGCAGCCTCGGCCACCGGGGAGCTGTTTTTT. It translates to CASAKRAASATGELFF.

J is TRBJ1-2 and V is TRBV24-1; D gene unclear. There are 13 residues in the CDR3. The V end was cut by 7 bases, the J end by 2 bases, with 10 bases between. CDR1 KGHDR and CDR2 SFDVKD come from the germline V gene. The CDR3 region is CATSPDGNYGYTF. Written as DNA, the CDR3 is TGTGCCACCAGCCCGGACGGGAACTATGGCTACACCTTC.

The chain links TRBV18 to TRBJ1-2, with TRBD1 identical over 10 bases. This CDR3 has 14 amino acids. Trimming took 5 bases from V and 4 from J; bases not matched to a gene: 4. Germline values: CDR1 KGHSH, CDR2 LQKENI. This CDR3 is CASSKDRGTYGYTF. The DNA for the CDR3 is TGTGCCAGCTCAAAGGACAGGGGGACCTATGGCTACACCTTC.